This passage covers 21 T cell receptor beta chains from one sample sequenced in a study of blood T cell repertoires in COVID-19. Sequencing used immunoSEQ multiplex PCR; TCRdb keeps in-frame clones, though not all of them. Found here are around 150,000 clones, 85% to 90% of them singletons; the top ten hold 10%. Sequenced: peripheral blood. These receptors were taken from a woman in her 70s with COVID-19, enrolled during active disease.

The rearrangement joins TRBV19 to TRBJ2-7, with D tentatively TRBD2 (5 bases). Germline loops: CDR1 LNHDA, CDR2 SQIVND (reference sequence). V lost 3 bases and J lost 2, with 17 bases in between. The CDR3 runs to 16 residues. In DNA form, the CDR3 reads TGTGCCAGTAGTATCCCGGGGAGCGGAAAGACCTACGAGCAGTACTTC. It specifies CASSIPGSGKTYEQYF.

The chain uses TRBV21-1 and TRBJ1-1; the D segment call TRBD1 is taken from the table without a DNA check. TRBV21-1 is listed as a pseudogene. The CDR3 spans 16 residues. The CDR3 is CASSSREAGVNTEAFF. The CDR3 nucleotides read TGTGCCAGCAGCTCCCGAGAAGCAGGGGTGAACACTGAAGCTTTCTTT.

The genes are TRBV5-1 and TRBJ2-7; 14 bases align to TRBD2. The CDR3 has 14 amino acids. Germline trimming cut 3 bases from V and 7 bases from J; bases unmatched to any gene: 3. Germline V lookup: CDR1 SGHRS, CDR2 YFSETQ. This chain's CDR3 is CASSWGLAGVEQYF. The CDR3 coding sequence is TGCGCCAGCAGCTGGGGACTAGCGGGGGTTGAGCAGTACTTC. The whole variable domain, filled in from reference TRBV5-1 and TRBJ2-7, reads KAGVTQTPRYLIKTRGQQVTLSCSPISGHRSVSWYQQTPGQGLQFLFEYFSETQRNKGNFPGRFSGRQFSNSRSEMNVSTLELGDSALYLCASSWGLAGVEQYFGPGTRLTVT.

The chain recombines TRBV5-1 with TRBJ2-5; no firm D call. The V end lost 3 bases, the J end lost 0 bases, and 12 bases lay between the germline ends. This CDR3 is built from 15 residues. Germline V gene lookup returns CDR1 SGHRS and CDR2 YFSETQ. The CDR3 nucleotides are TGCGCCAGCAGCTCCAGTACCCAGTACCAAGAGACCCAGTACTTC. Translating it yields CASSSSTQYQETQYF.

This chain uses TRBV9 with TRBJ2-1, with TRBD2 matching over 8 bases. Germline V lookup: CDR1 SGDLS, CDR2 YYNGEE. This CDR3 region has 15 residues. With 0 bases clipped from V and 5 bases from J, the junction kept 4 bases outside the gene matches. As DNA, the CDR3 is TGTGCCAGCAGCGTAGTTGCGGGGGGCGACAATGAGCAGTTCTTC. Translated: CASSVVAGGDNEQFF.

The chain couples TRBV7-9 to TRBJ1-5; D is possibly TRBD1 (5 bases). CDR1 and CDR2 from the germline V gene are SEHNR and FQNEAQ (reference sequence). Trimming removed 5 bases from V and 4 bases from J, with 9 bases in between. The CDR3 length is 13 residues. CDR3 protein: CASSGPGNQPQHF. CDR3 nucleotides: TGTGCCAGCAGCGGACCAGGGAATCAGCCCCAGCATTTT.

This chain joins TRBV28 and TRBJ1-4; no reliable D call. CDR1 is MDHEN, CDR2 SYDVKM, per germline. This CDR3 region has 15 residues. The V end lost 4 bases, the J end lost 0 bases, and 9 bases lay between the germline ends. The CDR3 DNA sequence: TGTGCCAGCAGTTCCCCCCCTACAACTAATGAAAAACTGTTTTTT. Protein: CASSSPPTTNEKLFF.

V and J are TRBV30 and TRBJ2-6; maybe TRBD2 (6 bases). Trimming removed 8 bases from V and 0 bases from J, with 11 bases in between. The CDR3 is 14 amino acids. Germline-derived CDR1 and CDR2 are GTSNPN and SVGIG (reference sequence). The CDR3 nucleotides are TGTGCCGGGACTTTAAACTCTGGGGCCAACGTCCTGACTTTC. This codes for CAGTLNSGANVLTF.

This chain connects TRBV5-1 to TRBJ1-4; 9 bases are a match to TRBD1. This CDR3 comprises 18 residues. CDR1 and CDR2 from the germline V gene are SGHRS and YFSETQ. Trimming cost V 3 bases and J 1 base; bases outside gene matches: 10. The CDR3 sequence: CASSSPQGALGTNEKLFF. CDR3 sequence (DNA): TGCGCCAGCAGCTCGCCACAGGGGGCTCTTGGAACTAATGAAAAACTGTTTTTT.

V and J are TRBV28 and TRBJ1-5, with 8 bases matching TRBD1. CDR1 and CDR2 from the germline V gene are MDHEN and SYDVKM. The CDR3 extends over 17 amino acids. The ends lost 3 bases at V and 6 bases at J; junction bases unmatched: 13. The CDR3 is CASSFPNPGGEFQPQHF. CDR3 coding DNA: TGTGCCAGCAGTTTCCCCAATCCAGGGGGCGAGTTTCAGCCCCAGCATTTT.

The chain couples TRBV27 to TRBJ2-7; 16 bases agree with TRBD2. The CDR3 totals 21 residues. V gave up 0 bases and J gave up 2 bases; unmatched junction bases: 13. Germline CDR1 and CDR2: MNHEY and SMNVEV (reference sequence). CDR3 loop: CASSLSEGRGLAGGYTYEQYF. The CDR3 DNA follows: TGTGCCAGCAGTTTATCGGAAGGCCGGGGACTAGCGGGGGGGTATACCTACGAGCAGTACTTC.

The chain uses TRBV5-1 and TRBJ2-2; a weak D match, TRBD2 (6 bases). The ends were cut back, 0 bases at V and 4 bases at J, with 13 bases in the middle. The germline gives CDR1 SGHRS, CDR2 YFSETQ. The CDR3 contains 16 residues. CDR3 in amino acids: CASSLVWVGGTGELFF. CDR3 DNA: TGCGCCAGCAGCTTGGTGTGGGTCGGGGGCACCGGGGAGCTGTTTTTT.

The chain has TRBV5-1 and TRBJ1-2, with TRBD1 matching over 7 bases. J lost 6 bases, V lost 5 bases, and 10 bases had no gene match. This CDR3 has 14 amino acids. Germline CDR1 reads SGHRS; CDR2 reads YFSETQ. This CDR3 reads CASRAATGDHGYTF. In nucleotides, the CDR3 is TGCGCCAGCAGGGCTGCTACAGGGGATCATGGCTACACCTTC.

The chain is built from TRBV5-4 and TRBJ1-4, with 10 positions matching TRBD1. The CDR3 sequence is 14 residues long. Losses at the gene ends were 3 bases for V and 8 bases for J; bases not matched to a gene: 4. CDR1 is SGHNT, CDR2 YYREEE, per germline (reference sequence). The CDR3 DNA sequence: TGTGCCAGCAGCTGGGACAGGGGAGACGAAAAACTGTTTTTT. Encoded protein: CASSWDRGDEKLFF. Drawing the rest from reference TRBV5-4 and TRBJ1-4, the complete variable domain is ETGVTQSPTHLIKTRGQQVTLRCSSQSGHNTVSWYQQALGQGPQFIFQYYREEENGRGNFPPRFSGLQFPNYSSELNVNALELDDSALYLCASSWDRGDEKLFFGSGTQLSVL.

A single count supports this clone. This chain links TRBV5-5 with TRBJ1-2; 9 bases match TRBD1. Trimming cost V 6 bases and J 2 bases; bases outside gene matches: 11. Germline V gives CDR1 SGHKS, CDR2 YYEKEE (reference sequence). CDR3 size: 16 residues. CDR3 DNA sequence: TGTGCCAGCAACCCACAACAAGGACAGGGGAACTATGGCTACACCTTC. Translation gives CASNPQQGQGNYGYTF.

The chain is built from TRBV14 and TRBJ2-5; 8 bases fit TRBD2. This CDR3 region has 15 residues. After removal of 4 bases from V and 3 bases from J, the junction contained 7 bases not matched to a gene. Germline CDR1 SGHDN, CDR2 FVKESK. CDR3 coding DNA: TGTGCCAGCAGCCGCGGTTTAGCGGGGAAAGAGACCCAGTACTTC. Amino acids: CASSRGLAGKETQYF. Filled out from reference TRBV14 and TRBJ2-5, the complete variable domain reads EAGVTQFPSHSVIEKGQTVTLRCDPISGHDNLYWYRRVMGKEIKFLLHFVKESKQDESGMPNNRFLAERTGGTYSTLKVQPAELEDSGVYFCASSRGLAGKETQYFGPGTRLLVL.

The genes are TRBV6-1 and TRBJ1-5; 10 bases fit TRBD1. Germline-derived CDR1 and CDR2 are MNHNS and SASEGT. This CDR3 spans 17 amino acids. Unmatched junction bases numbered 4, after V lost 2 bases and J lost 0 bases. This CDR3 reads CASSERGQGNSNQPQHF. The CDR3 region has the DNA TGTGCCAGCAGTGAAAGGGGACAGGGGAATAGCAATCAGCCCCAGCATTTT.

CDR3 in DNA: TGTGCCAGCAGGACAGGGAGTTCACCCCTCCACTTT. This sequence encodes CASRTGSSPLHF. The chain joins TRBV28 to TRBJ1-6, with 7 bases fitting TRBD1. Germline V lookup: CDR1 MDHEN, CDR2 SYDVKM. The V gene end was trimmed by 6 bases and the J gene end by 9 bases; junction bases not matched to a gene: 2. This CDR3 has 12 residues.

The sample holds a few counts of this clone. The chain carries TRBV19 and TRBJ1-2, with 8 bases identical to TRBD1. CDR3 length: 13 amino acids. Germline V gene data show CDR1 as LNHDA and CDR2 as SQIVND (reference sequence). V was clipped by 7 bases and J by 5 bases; unmatched bases: 6. CDR3 protein: CASIKGTGYGYTF. The CDR3 nucleotides are TGTGCCAGTATCAAAGGGACAGGTTATGGCTACACCTTC.

As DNA, the CDR3 is TGTGCCAGCAGTCCAGTCGGGGTGGGACAGGGTTCGAATGAGCAGTTCTTC. Amino acids: CASSPVGVGQGSNEQFF. The V and J genes are TRBV6-6 and TRBJ2-1, with TRBD1 matching 9 bases. CDR3 size: 17 residues. From germline, CDR1 is MNHNY and CDR2 SVGAGI (reference sequence). V was pared by 5 bases and J by 7 bases, with 15 bases of the junction left unmatched.

The CDR3: CASSSQGPGNEQFF. The DNA of the CDR3 is TGTGCCAGCAGCTCACAGGGGCCTGGCAATGAGCAGTTCTTC. This sequence joins TRBV7-3 and TRBJ2-1, with 7 bases that match TRBD1. The V segment lost 4 bases and the J segment 6 bases; nucleotides outside the gene matches: 6. In germline, CDR1 is SGHTA, CDR2 FQGTGA. The CDR3 is 14 residues long. The full variable domain, with the rest looked up from reference TRBV7-3 and TRBJ2-1, is GAGVSQTPSNKVTEKGKYVELRCDPISGHTALYWYRQSLGQGPEFLIYFQGTGAADDSGLPNDRFFAVRPEGSVSTLKIQRTERGDSAVYLCASSSQGPGNEQFFGPGTRLTVL.